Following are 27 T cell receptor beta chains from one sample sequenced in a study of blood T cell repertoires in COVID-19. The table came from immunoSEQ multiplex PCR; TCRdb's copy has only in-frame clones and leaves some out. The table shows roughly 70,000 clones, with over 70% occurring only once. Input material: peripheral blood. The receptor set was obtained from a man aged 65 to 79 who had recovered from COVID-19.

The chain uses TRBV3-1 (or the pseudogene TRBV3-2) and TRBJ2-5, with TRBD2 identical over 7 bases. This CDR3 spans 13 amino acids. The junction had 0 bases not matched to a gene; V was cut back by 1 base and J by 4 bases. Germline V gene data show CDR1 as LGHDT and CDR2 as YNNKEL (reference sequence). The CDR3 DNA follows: TGTGCCAGCAGCCAAGCTAGCGGAGAGACCCAGTACTTC. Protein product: CASSQASGETQYF.

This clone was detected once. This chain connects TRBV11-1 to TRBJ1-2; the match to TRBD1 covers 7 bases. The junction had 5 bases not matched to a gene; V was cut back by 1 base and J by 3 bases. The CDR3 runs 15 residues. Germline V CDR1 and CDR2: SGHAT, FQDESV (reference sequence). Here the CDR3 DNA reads TGTGCCAGCAGCTTAGGGGGACAGAATCACTATGGCTACACCTTC. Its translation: CASSLGGQNHYGYTF.

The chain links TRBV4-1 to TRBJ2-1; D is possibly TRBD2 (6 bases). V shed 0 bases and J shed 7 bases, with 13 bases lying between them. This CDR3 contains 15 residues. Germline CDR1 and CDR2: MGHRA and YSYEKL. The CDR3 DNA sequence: TGCGCCAGCAGCCAAGAAAACCGGGGGAGGAATGAGCAGTTCTTC. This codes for CASSQENRGRNEQFF.

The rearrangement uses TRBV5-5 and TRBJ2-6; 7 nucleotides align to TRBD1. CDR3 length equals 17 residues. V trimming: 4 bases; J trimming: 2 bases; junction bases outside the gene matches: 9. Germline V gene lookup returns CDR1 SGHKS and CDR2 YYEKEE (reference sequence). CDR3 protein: CASSDDRVRTGANVLTF. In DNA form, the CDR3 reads TGTGCCAGCAGCGATGACAGGGTAAGGACTGGGGCCAACGTCCTGACTTTC. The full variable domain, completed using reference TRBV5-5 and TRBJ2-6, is DAGVTQSPTHLIKTRGQQVTLRCSPISGHKSVSWYQQVLGQGPQFIFQYYEKEERGRGNFPDRFSARQFPNYSSELNVNALLLGDSALYLCASSDDRVRTGANVLTFGAGSRLTVL.

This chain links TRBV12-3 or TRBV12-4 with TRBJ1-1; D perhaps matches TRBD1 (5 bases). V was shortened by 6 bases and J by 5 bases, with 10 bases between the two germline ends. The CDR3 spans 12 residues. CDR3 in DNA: TGTGCCAGCAGAATTGGGGGGACTGAAGCTTTCTTT. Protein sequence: CASRIGGTEAFF.

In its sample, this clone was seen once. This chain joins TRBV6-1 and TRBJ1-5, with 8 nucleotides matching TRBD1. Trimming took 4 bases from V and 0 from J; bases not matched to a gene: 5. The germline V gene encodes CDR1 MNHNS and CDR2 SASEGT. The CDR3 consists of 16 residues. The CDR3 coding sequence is TGTGCCAGCAGTGTAAACAGGGGGACTAGCAATCAGCCCCAGCATTTT. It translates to CASSVNRGTSNQPQHF.

As DNA, the CDR3 is TGTGCCAGCAGTTTAGCGGGAGGGCCCTCTTTGGCCGGGGAGCTGTTTTTT. Translating gives CASSLAGGPSLAGELFF. V is TRBV28 and J is TRBJ2-2, with TRBD2 matching over 9 bases. This CDR3 region has 17 residues. CDR1 and CDR2 (germline): MDHEN, SYDVKM. J gave up 6 bases and V 2 bases, and 10 bases lay outside the gene matches.

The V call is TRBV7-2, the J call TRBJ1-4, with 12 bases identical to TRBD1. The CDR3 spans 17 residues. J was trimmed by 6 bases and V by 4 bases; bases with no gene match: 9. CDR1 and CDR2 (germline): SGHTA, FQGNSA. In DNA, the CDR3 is TGTGCCAGCAGCTCGAAGGGACAGGGGGCTGTTGATGAAAAACTGTTTTTT. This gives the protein CASSSKGQGAVDEKLFF.

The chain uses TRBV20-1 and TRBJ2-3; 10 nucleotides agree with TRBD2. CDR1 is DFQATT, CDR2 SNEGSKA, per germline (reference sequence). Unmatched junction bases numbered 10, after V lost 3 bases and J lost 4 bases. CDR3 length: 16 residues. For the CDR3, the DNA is TGCAGTGCTAGTACAAGCGGGAGGGAGGGGGCAGATACGCAGTATTTT. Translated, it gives CSASTSGREGADTQYF.

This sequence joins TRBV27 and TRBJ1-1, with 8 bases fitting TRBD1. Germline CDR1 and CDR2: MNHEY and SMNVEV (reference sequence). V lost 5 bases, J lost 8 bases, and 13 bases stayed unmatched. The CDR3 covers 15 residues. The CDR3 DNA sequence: TGTGCCAGCAGTCCCTTCCACAGGGGGGAATTGGAAGCTTTCTTT. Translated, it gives CASSPFHRGELEAFF.

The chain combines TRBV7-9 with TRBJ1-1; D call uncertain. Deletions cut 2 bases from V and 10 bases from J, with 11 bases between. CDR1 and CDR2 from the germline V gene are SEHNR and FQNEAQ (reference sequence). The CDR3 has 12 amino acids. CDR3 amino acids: CASSLRLAGAFF. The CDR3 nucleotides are TGTGCCAGCAGCTTACGGCTTGCGGGAGCTTTCTTT.

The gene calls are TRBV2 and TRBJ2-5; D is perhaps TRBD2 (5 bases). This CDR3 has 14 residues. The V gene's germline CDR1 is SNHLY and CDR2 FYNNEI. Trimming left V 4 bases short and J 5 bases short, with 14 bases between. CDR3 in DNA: TGTGCCAGCAGTGGATCCGGGAATGGCGAGACCCAGTACTTC. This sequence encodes CASSGSGNGETQYF.

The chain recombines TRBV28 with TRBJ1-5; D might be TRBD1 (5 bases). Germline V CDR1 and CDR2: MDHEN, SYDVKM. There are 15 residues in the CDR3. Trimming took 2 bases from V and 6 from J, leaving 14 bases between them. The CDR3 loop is CASSLQGISAQPQHF. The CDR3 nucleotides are TGTGCCAGCAGTTTACAGGGAATTTCGGCTCAGCCCCAGCATTTT.

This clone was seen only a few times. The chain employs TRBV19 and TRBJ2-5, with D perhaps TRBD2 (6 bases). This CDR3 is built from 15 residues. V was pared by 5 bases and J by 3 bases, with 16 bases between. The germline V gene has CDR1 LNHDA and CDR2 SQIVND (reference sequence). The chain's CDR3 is CASSPDVGGEETQYF. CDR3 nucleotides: TGTGCCAGTAGTCCCGATGTGGGAGGTGAAGAGACCCAGTACTTC. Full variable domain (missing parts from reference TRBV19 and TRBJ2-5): DGGITQSPKYLFRKEGQNVTLSCEQNLNHDAMYWYRQDPGQGLRLIYYSQIVNDFQKGDIAEGYSVSREKKESFPLTVTSAQKNPTAFYLCASSPDVGGEETQYFGPGTRLLVL.

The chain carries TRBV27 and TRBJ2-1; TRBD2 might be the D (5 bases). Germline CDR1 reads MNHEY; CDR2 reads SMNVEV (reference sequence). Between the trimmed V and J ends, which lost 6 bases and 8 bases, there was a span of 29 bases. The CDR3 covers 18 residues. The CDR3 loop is CASSRPPSQAVRSDEQFF. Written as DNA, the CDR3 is TGTGCCAGCAGCCGACCCCCATCGCAAGCGGTCAGGTCGGATGAGCAGTTCTTC.

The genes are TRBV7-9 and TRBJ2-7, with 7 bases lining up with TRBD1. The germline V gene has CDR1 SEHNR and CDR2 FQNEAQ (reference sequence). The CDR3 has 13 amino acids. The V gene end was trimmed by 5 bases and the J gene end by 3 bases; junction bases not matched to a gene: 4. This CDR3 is CASSPTGLYEQYF. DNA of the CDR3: TGTGCCAGCAGCCCGACAGGGCTCTACGAGCAGTACTTC.

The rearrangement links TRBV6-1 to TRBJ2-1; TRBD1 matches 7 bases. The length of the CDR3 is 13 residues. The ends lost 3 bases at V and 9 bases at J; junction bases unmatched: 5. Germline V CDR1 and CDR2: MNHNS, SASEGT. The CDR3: CASSDLQGTEQFF. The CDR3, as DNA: TGTGCCAGCAGTGACCTACAGGGGACTGAGCAGTTCTTC.

The CDR3 reads CASSPPGLAGANEQFF. The DNA of the CDR3 is TGTGCCAGTAGTCCGCCGGGACTAGCGGGAGCCAATGAGCAGTTCTTC. The chain has TRBV19 and TRBJ2-1, with TRBD2 identical over 14 bases. The V and J ends lost 5 bases and 6 bases, in that order; junction bases with no gene match: 6. The CDR3 is 16 amino acids. Germline CDR1 LNHDA, CDR2 SQIVND (reference sequence).

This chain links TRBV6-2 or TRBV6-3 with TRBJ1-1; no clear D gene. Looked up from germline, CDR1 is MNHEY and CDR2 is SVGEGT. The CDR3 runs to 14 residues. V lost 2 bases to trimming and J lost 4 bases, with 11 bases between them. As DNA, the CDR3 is TGTGCCAGCAGTTACGGCGGCGGGCGCACTGAAGCTTTCTTT. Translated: CASSYGGGRTEAFF.

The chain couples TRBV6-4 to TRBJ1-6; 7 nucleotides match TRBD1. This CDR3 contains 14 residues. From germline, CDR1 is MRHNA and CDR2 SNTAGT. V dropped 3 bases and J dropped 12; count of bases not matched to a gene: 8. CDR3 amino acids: CASSDVQGGRPLHF. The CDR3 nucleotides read TGTGCCAGCAGTGATGTCCAGGGGGGCCGACCCCTCCACTTT.

The DNA of the CDR3 is TGCGCCAGCAGCTCCCTGGCGGGACCTGAGGAGACCCAGTACTTC. This sequence encodes CASSSLAGPEETQYF. V gene TRBV5-1 combines with J gene TRBJ2-5; TRBD2 is a possible D gene (6 bases). With 3 bases removed from V and 5 bases from J, the gap between germline ends came to 17 bases. In germline, CDR1 is SGHRS, CDR2 YFSETQ. This CDR3 spans 15 amino acids.

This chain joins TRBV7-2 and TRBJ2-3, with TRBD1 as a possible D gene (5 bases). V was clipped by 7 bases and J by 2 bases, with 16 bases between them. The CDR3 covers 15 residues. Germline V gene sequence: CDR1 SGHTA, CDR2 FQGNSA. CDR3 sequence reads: CASIIGGRVTDTQYF. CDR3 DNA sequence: TGTGCCAGCATCATAGGCGGCAGGGTCACAGATACGCAGTATTTT.

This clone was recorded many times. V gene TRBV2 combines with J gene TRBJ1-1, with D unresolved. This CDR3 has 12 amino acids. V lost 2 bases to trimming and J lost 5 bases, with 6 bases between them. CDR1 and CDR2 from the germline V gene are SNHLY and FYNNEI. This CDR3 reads CASSELSTEAFF. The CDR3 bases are TGTGCCAGCAGTGAATTGTCTACTGAAGCTTTCTTT. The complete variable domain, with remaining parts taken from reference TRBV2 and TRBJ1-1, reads EPEVTQTPSHQVTQMGQEVILRCVPISNHLYFYWYRQILGQKVEFLVSFYNNEISEKSEIFDDQFSVERPDGSNFTLKIRSTKLEDSAMYFCASSELSTEAFFGQGTRLTVV.

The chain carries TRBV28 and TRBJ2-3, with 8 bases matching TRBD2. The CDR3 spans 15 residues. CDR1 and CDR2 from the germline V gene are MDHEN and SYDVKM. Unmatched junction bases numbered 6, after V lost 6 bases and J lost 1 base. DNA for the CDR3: TGTGCCAGCAGCCTCGGGACTAGGGGCACAGATACGCAGTATTTT. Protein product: CASSLGTRGTDTQYF.

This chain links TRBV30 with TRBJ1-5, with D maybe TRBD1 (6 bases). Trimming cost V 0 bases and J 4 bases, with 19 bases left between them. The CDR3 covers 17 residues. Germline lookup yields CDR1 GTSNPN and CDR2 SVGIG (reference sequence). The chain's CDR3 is CAWSVGSGGWRNQPQHF. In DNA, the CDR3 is TGTGCCTGGAGTGTAGGTTCGGGGGGCTGGAGGAATCAGCCCCAGCATTTT.

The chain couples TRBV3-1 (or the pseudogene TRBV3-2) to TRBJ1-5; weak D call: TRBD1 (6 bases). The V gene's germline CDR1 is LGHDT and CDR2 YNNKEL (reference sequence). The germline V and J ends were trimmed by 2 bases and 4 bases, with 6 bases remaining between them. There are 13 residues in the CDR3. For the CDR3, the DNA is TGTGCCAGCAGCCAACAGGGGAATCAGCCCCAGCATTTT. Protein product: CASSQQGNQPQHF.

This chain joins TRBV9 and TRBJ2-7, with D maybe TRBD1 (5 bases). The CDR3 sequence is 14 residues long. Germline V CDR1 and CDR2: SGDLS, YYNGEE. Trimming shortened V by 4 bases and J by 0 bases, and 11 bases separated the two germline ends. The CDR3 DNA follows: TGTGCCAGCAGCCCCGACAGACACTCCTACGAGCAGTACTTC. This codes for CASSPDRHSYEQYF. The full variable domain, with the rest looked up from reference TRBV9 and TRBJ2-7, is DSGVTQTPKHLITATGQRVTLRCSPRSGDLSVYWYQQSLDQGLQFLIQYYNGEERAKGNILERFSAQQFPDLHSELNLSSLELGDSALYFCASSPDRHSYEQYFGPGTRLTVT.